This T cell receptor beta chain was captured in a study of T cells expressing NK-cell markers. Findings and limits, study-wide: Of CD8+ T cells, 1.0-7.0% belonged to dominant NKG2C+ clonotypes in 5 or 6 donors.

TCRdb derives one entry per CDR3 protein from the 5' RACE reads, leaving out DNA. The specimen's table records about 180,000 distinct CDR3 sequences. On this clonotype itself: Antigen specificity is unknown.

Looked up from germline, CDR1 is DFQATT and CDR2 is SNEGSKA (reference sequence). This CDR3 is 17 amino acids long. This TCR was recovered from a woman aged 18-70 years in good health. The sample was blood T cells: a sorted CD56 or NKG2C T cell subset, CD4+ or CD8+ T cells, or bulk PBMC T cells (not recorded which). V is TRBV20-1 and J is TRBJ1-2; TCRdb picks TRBD1, but there is no DNA to check that call. CDR3: CSASSWTGWLSFWGYTF.